A single sample is the source of the 20 T cell receptor beta chains below, sequenced in a study of shared clonotypes between healthy human individuals. The assay was immunoSEQ multiplex PCR, and TCRdb's table has in-frame clones only and misses some. Of 1.6 million or so clones in the sample, 98% were seen once. Sample: naive CD4+ T cells sorted from blood. Subset meaning: CD45RA+ positively selected. Every receptor here comes from a man aged 30-40 years in good health.

The J gene is TRBJ2-7, the V gene TRBV25-1; D call uncertain. Germline V lookup: CDR1 MGHDK, CDR2 SYGVNS. Trimming removed 5 bases at V and 3 bases at J, with 5 bases between. The CDR3 contains 11 residues. In DNA, the CDR3 is TGTGCCAGCAGTACAATCTACGAGCAGTACTTC. Amino acid sequence: CASSTIYEQYF.

This chain joins TRBV7-9 and TRBJ1-5; TRBD1 might be the D (5 bases). The germline V and J ends were trimmed by 1 base and 3 bases, with 13 bases remaining between them. The germline V gene has CDR1 SEHNR and CDR2 FQNEAQ (reference sequence). This CDR3 spans 16 amino acids. The CDR3 coding sequence is TGTGCCAGCAGCTTAGGGACCCGGGGCGCCAATCAGCCCCAGCATTTT. Its protein is CASSLGTRGANQPQHF.

This clone was recorded once. The chain joins TRBV19 to TRBJ2-7, with a possible D match to TRBD2 (5 bases). Germline loops: CDR1 LNHDA, CDR2 SQIVND (reference sequence). The CDR3 is 16 residues long. With 0 bases removed from V and 2 bases from J, the gap between germline ends came to 14 bases. The CDR3 spells CASSIEVQAGTYEQYF. The CDR3 DNA reads TGTGCCAGTAGTATAGAGGTGCAGGCCGGGACCTACGAGCAGTACTTC.

The genes are TRBV5-1 and TRBJ2-7; tentatively, D is TRBD2 (5 bases). Germline-derived CDR1 and CDR2 are SGHRS and YFSETQ. The CDR3 contains 14 residues. V was shortened by 4 bases and J by 0 bases, with 11 bases between the two germline ends. This chain's CDR3 is CASSQLGGSYEQYF. DNA of the CDR3: TGCGCCAGCAGCCAGCTAGGAGGCTCCTACGAGCAGTACTTC.

The chain has TRBV7-6 and TRBJ2-1; TRBD2 agrees at 11 bases. In germline, CDR1 is SGHVS, CDR2 FNYEAQ. With 4 bases clipped from V and 7 bases from J, the junction kept 9 bases outside the gene matches. The CDR3 totals 16 residues. The CDR3 sequence: CASSSPTSGSRNEQFF. CDR3 bases: TGTGCCAGCAGCTCTCCTACTAGCGGGAGTCGTAATGAGCAGTTCTTC.

This chain links TRBV19 with TRBJ2-7; D might be TRBD1 (5 bases). Germline-derived CDR1 and CDR2 are LNHDA and SQIVND (reference sequence). The CDR3 has 14 amino acids. V lost 7 bases, J lost 0 bases, and 13 bases lay in between. The CDR3 nucleotides are TGTGCCAGTAAAAAAACAGGTTTCTCCTACGAGCAGTACTTC. This codes for CASKKTGFSYEQYF.

On this clone itself: Distinct nucleotide sequences in the sample also encode this CDR3. The chain uses TRBV28 and TRBJ2-3; no reliable D call. There are 12 residues in the CDR3. Germline V lookup: CDR1 MDHEN, CDR2 SYDVKM. V lost 8 bases and J 2 bases, leaving 8 bases between the germline ends. The CDR3 reads CASLGSTDTQYF. The CDR3 region has the DNA TGTGCCAGCCTGGGGTCCACAGATACGCAGTATTTT.

This chain connects TRBV7-8 to TRBJ2-5; 14 bases are shared with TRBD2. Germline V gene lookup returns CDR1 SGHVS and CDR2 FQNEAQ. The V segment lost 5 bases and the J segment 2 bases; nucleotides outside the gene matches: 4. The CDR3 sequence is 16 residues long. The CDR3 region is CASSDRTSGRQETQYF. The CDR3 DNA sequence: TGTGCCAGCAGCGACCGGACTAGCGGGAGGCAAGAGACCCAGTACTTC.

J is TRBJ2-7 and V is TRBV21-1; no check of the table's D call, TRBD2, against the DNA was made. TRBV21-1 is a pseudogene. The CDR3 is made up of 15 amino acids. The chain's CDR3 is CASSTRMRPRREQYF. The DNA for the CDR3 is TGTGCCAGCAGCACCCGAATGCGGCCCCGTCGGGAGCAGTACTTC.

This chain uses TRBV15 with TRBJ2-3; D might be TRBD2 (7 bases). V lost 5 bases to trimming and J lost 4 bases, with 16 bases between them. The CDR3 has 15 amino acids. Germline V gives CDR1 LNHNV, CDR2 YYDKDF (reference sequence). The CDR3 protein is CATSLGGGRSDTQYF. CDR3 sequence (DNA): TGTGCCACCAGCCTGGGGGGCGGGAGATCAGATACGCAGTATTTT.

The chain carries TRBV5-1 and TRBJ2-1, with 14 bases fitting TRBD2. The CDR3 is 15 amino acids. From germline, CDR1 is SGHRS and CDR2 YFSETQ. The junction had 4 bases not matched to a gene; V was cut back by 4 bases and J by 7 bases. In DNA, the CDR3 is TGCGCCAGCAGCGAGGGGACTAGCGGGAGTAATGAGCAGTTCTTC. Translation gives CASSEGTSGSNEQFF. Using reference TRBV5-1 and TRBJ2-1 for the parts outside the CDR3, the full variable domain is KAGVTQTPRYLIKTRGQQVTLSCSPISGHRSVSWYQQTPGQGLQFLFEYFSETQRNKGNFPGRFSGRQFSNSRSEMNVSTLELGDSALYLCASSEGTSGSNEQFFGPGTRLTVL.

Notes on this clone: At the DNA level, this CDR3 is encoded by other sequences in the same sample as well. The V and J genes are TRBV28 and TRBJ1-2, with a tentative D call TRBD1 (5 bases). Trimming stripped 6 bases from V and 4 bases from J, with 12 bases between. Germline V gene sequence: CDR1 MDHEN, CDR2 SYDVKM. This CDR3 is 13 amino acids long. The chain's CDR3 is CASRGTGGYGYTF. The DNA of the CDR3 is TGTGCCAGCAGAGGGACGGGGGGCTATGGCTACACCTTC.

Comment on this clone: In the same sample, other DNA sequences code for this CDR3. The genes are TRBV5-5 and TRBJ2-7, with no clear D. Germline-derived CDR1 and CDR2 are SGHKS and YYEKEE (reference sequence). V was pared by 0 bases and J by 2 bases, with 6 bases between. This CDR3 is built from 13 residues. DNA for the CDR3: TGTGCCAGCAGCTTGGGGGGAACCTACGAGCAGTACTTC. Translating gives CASSLGGTYEQYF. Based on the CDR3 plus reference TRBV5-5 and TRBJ2-7, the full variable domain is DAGVTQSPTHLIKTRGQQVTLRCSPISGHKSVSWYQQVLGQGPQFIFQYYEKEERGRGNFPDRFSARQFPNYSSELNVNALLLGDSALYLCASSLGGTYEQYFGPGTRLTVT.

The V gene is TRBV5-6, the J gene TRBJ1-2, with D unclear. Germline lookup yields CDR1 SGHDT and CDR2 YYEEEE. The CDR3 consists of 13 residues. The V end lost 3 bases, the J end lost 5 bases, and 11 bases lay between the germline ends. The CDR3 here is CASSYGRSYGYTF. As DNA, the CDR3 is TGTGCCAGCAGCTACGGACGGTCGTATGGCTACACCTTC. The whole variable domain, filled in from reference TRBV5-6 and TRBJ1-2, reads DAGVTQSPTHLIKTRGQQVTLRCSPKSGHDTVSWYQQALGQGPQFIFQYYEEEERQRGNFPDRFSGHQFPNYSSELNVNALLLGDSALYLCASSYGRSYGYTFGSGTRLTVV.

V is TRBV6-5 and J is TRBJ1-5; TRBD1 matches at 9 bases. Unmatched junction bases numbered 6, after V lost 2 bases and J lost 7 bases. Per germline, CDR1 MNHEY and CDR2 SVGAGI. The CDR3 extends over 15 amino acids. The CDR3 DNA sequence: TGTGCCAGCAGTTACGCACAGGGGGCAGGGCAGCCCCAGCATTTT. It codes for CASSYAQGAGQPQHF.

J is TRBJ1-3 and V is TRBV5-5, with D unclear. Per the germline V gene, CDR1 is SGHKS and CDR2 is YYEKEE (reference sequence). The CDR3 spans 15 residues. Trimming pared 0 bases from V and 0 bases from J, leaving 7 bases between. CDR3 in DNA: TGTGCCAGCAGCTTGGGAAGCCGCTCTGGAAACACCATATATTTT. Its translation is CASSLGSRSGNTIYF. The whole variable domain, filled in from reference TRBV5-5 and TRBJ1-3, reads DAGVTQSPTHLIKTRGQQVTLRCSPISGHKSVSWYQQVLGQGPQFIFQYYEKEERGRGNFPDRFSARQFPNYSSELNVNALLLGDSALYLCASSLGSRSGNTIYFGEGSWLTVV.

This chain connects TRBV7-6 to TRBJ2-7; TRBD1 aligns across 8 bases. Germline V gene lookup returns CDR1 SGHVS and CDR2 FNYEAQ. Unmatched junction bases numbered 15, after V lost 5 bases and J lost 3 bases. This CDR3 has 17 residues. The CDR3 region is CASSIGPPTGARYEQYF. CDR3 bases: TGTGCCAGCAGCATAGGTCCCCCGACAGGGGCCCGCTACGAGCAGTACTTC. The variable domain in full, completed from reference TRBV7-6 and TRBJ2-7, reads GAGVSQSPRYKVTKRGQDVALRCDPISGHVSLYWYRQALGQGPEFLTYFNYEAQQDKSGLPNDRFSAERPEGSISTLTIQRTEQRDSAMYRCASSIGPPTGARYEQYFGPGTRLTVT.

The chain combines TRBV7-8 with TRBJ1-5, with TRBD1 as a possible D gene (5 bases). From germline, CDR1 is SGHVS and CDR2 FQNEAQ. CDR3 size: 14 residues. V was clipped by 1 base and J by 5 bases, with 9 bases between them. CDR3 sequence (DNA): TGTGCCAGCAGCTTAGACTTAGGGGATCAGCCCCAGCATTTT. Its translation is CASSLDLGDQPQHF.

The rearrangement uses TRBV5-1 and TRBJ2-1; 8 bases are a match to TRBD2. CDR3 length equals 14 residues. CDR1 is SGHRS, CDR2 YFSETQ, per germline. Losses at the gene ends were 4 bases for V and 11 bases for J; bases not matched to a gene: 11. The CDR3 region is CASSPTGGEPKQFF. CDR3 coding DNA: TGCGCCAGCAGCCCAACGGGGGGGGAACCCAAGCAGTTCTTC.

With respect to this clone: Other DNA sequences in this sample translate to the same CDR3. The chain links TRBV7-9 to TRBJ2-7; TRBD2 matches 8 bases. Per germline, CDR1 SEHNR and CDR2 FQNEAQ (reference sequence). J was trimmed by 6 bases and V by 3 bases; bases with no gene match: 1. The CDR3 is 12 residues long. This CDR3 reads CASSFGLAEQYF. In DNA, the CDR3 is TGTGCCAGCAGCTTCGGACTAGCCGAGCAGTACTTC.